One sample yielded the 11 T cell receptor beta chains listed below, sequenced in a study of cytomegalovirus exposure and HLA in healthy donors. Generated by immunoSEQ multiplex PCR, the TCRdb table keeps only in-frame clones and is missing some. In the table there are about 76,000 clones, around 95% of which are singletons. Sequencing input: PBMCs. Receptor source: a woman younger than 30 in good health and CMV-seronegative.

A word on this clone: Other nucleotide sequences from this sample produce the same CDR3. The chain carries TRBV9 and TRBJ2-1; TRBD2 matches at 9 bases. The germline gives CDR1 SGDLS, CDR2 YYNGEE. J was trimmed by 7 bases and V by 0 bases; bases with no gene match: 8. The CDR3 is made up of 16 amino acids. CDR3 sequence reads: CASSVEGGGGRNEQFF. CDR3 in DNA: TGTGCCAGCAGCGTAGAAGGCGGGGGGGGCAGAAATGAGCAGTTCTTC.

DNA for the CDR3: TGCAGCGCAGGACAGGGGGGGGTAGAGACCCAGTACTTC. It is translated as CSAGQGGVETQYF. The V gene is TRBV29-1, the J gene TRBJ2-5; 10 positions match TRBD1. The CDR3 covers 13 residues. Per the germline V gene, CDR1 is SQVTM and CDR2 is ANQGSEA. Losses at the gene ends were 7 bases for V and 4 bases for J; bases not matched to a gene: 6.

This clone was seen a few times. This rearrangement joins TRBV27 to TRBJ2-7; 8 bases match TRBD1. V lost 4 bases to trimming and J lost 7 bases; unmatched junction nucleotides: 9. This CDR3 region has 14 residues. Germline loops: CDR1 MNHEY, CDR2 SMNVEV (reference sequence). CDR3 DNA sequence: TGTGCCAGCAGTTGGACAGGGTATTTGTGGGAGCAGTACTTC. This encodes CASSWTGYLWEQYF.

The J gene is TRBJ1-1, the V gene TRBV2, with D perhaps TRBD1 (6 bases). This CDR3 has 14 amino acids. CDR1 is SNHLY and CDR2 is FYNNEI in the germline V gene. V was pared by 0 bases and J by 4 bases, with 9 bases between. CDR3 sequence reads: CASSEAWGPTEAFF. The CDR3 DNA reads TGTGCCAGCAGTGAAGCGTGGGGGCCCACTGAAGCTTTCTTT. Looking up the rest from reference TRBV2 and TRBJ1-1 gives the full variable domain: EPEVTQTPSHQVTQMGQEVILRCVPISNHLYFYWYRQILGQKVEFLVSFYNNEISEKSEIFDDQFSVERPDGSNFTLKIRSTKLEDSAMYFCASSEAWGPTEAFFGQGTRLTVV.

This rearrangement joins TRBV10-3 to TRBJ2-2, with D uncertain. The V end lost 0 bases, the J end lost 5 bases, and 19 bases lay between the germline ends. Germline V gene data show CDR1 as ENHRY and CDR2 as SYGVKD. The CDR3 has 18 amino acids. CDR3 protein: CAISESIGLGGKTGELFF. CDR3 bases: TGTGCCATCAGTGAGTCTATCGGTCTCGGCGGTAAAACCGGGGAGCTGTTTTTT.

The V gene is TRBV6-1, the J gene TRBJ1-1, with 10 bases identical to TRBD1. Germline V gives CDR1 MNHNS, CDR2 SASEGT. V lost 6 bases, J lost 4 bases, and 2 bases stayed unmatched. This CDR3 region has 13 residues. The CDR3 region has the DNA TGTGCCAGCAGAAGGACAGGGGGCACTGAAGCTTTCTTT. This translates into CASRRTGGTEAFF.

Points on this clone: The junction and the germline gene differ at one end; a read error may be behind it. The chain couples TRBV15 to TRBJ1-2; no firm D call. The CDR3 extends over 13 amino acids. Per the germline V gene, CDR1 is LNHNV and CDR2 is YYDKDF (reference sequence). The CDR3 sequence: CATSRDYLVPSGF. The CDR3 DNA is TGTGCCACCAGCAGAGATTATTTGGTCCCTTCCGGCTTC.

The chain combines TRBV4-1 with TRBJ2-7, with a weak D call TRBD2 (5 bases). This CDR3 region has 14 residues. CDR1 and CDR2 from the germline V gene are MGHRA and YSYEKL. V was trimmed by 1 base and J by 4 bases, leaving 11 bases between them. CDR3 sequence (DNA): TGCGCCAGCAGCCAAGTGAGGGCGGCATACGAGCAGTACTTC. Protein: CASSQVRAAYEQYF.

The genes are TRBV27 and TRBJ2-2, with 8 nucleotides matching TRBD1. J lost 4 bases, V lost 5 bases, and 6 bases had no gene match. This CDR3 comprises 15 residues. The V gene's germline CDR1 is MNHEY and CDR2 SMNVEV (reference sequence). CDR3 in amino acids: CASSGQGAATGELFF. DNA of the CDR3: TGTGCCAGCAGTGGGCAGGGGGCAGCCACCGGGGAGCTGTTTTTT.

The chain combines TRBV2 with TRBJ1-6; 7 bases line up with TRBD1. Per the germline V gene, CDR1 is SNHLY and CDR2 is FYNNEI. V lost 7 bases to trimming and J lost 1 base; unmatched junction nucleotides: 7. CDR3 length: 16 residues. CDR3 sequence (DNA): TGTGCCAGCAAAACAGGGGTGGGGTCCTATAATTCACCCCTCCACTTT. It encodes CASKTGVGSYNSPLHF.

The chain recombines TRBV12-5 with TRBJ1-2; 9 nucleotides line up with TRBD1. V lost 0 bases to trimming and J lost 8 bases; unmatched junction nucleotides: 13. The CDR3 spans 17 residues. The germline V gene has CDR1 LGHNT and CDR2 FRNRAP. The DNA for the CDR3 is TGTGCTAGTGGTTTGGTTCCTCCGGGACAGGGAGTTTTAGGCTACACCTTC. This codes for CASGLVPPGQGVLGYTF.